This T cell receptor (beta chain) was sequenced during a study of cytomegalovirus exposure and HLA in healthy donors. Regarding the study as a whole: Segments of the TCR beta V type were, in most cases, productive about 87% or about 30% of the time in an earlier analysis. Common viral pathogens seemed to be connected with several of the most significant clusters, according to a later analysis. By a later analysis, the bulk of CMV-associated TCR beta chains appeared HLA-restricted.

PCR was performed using 60 Vbeta and 13 Jbeta primers. Per the original data handling: Later work found around 80 million unique TCR beta chains, with around 10 million shared. The protocol was immunoSEQ multiplex PCR, while the TCRdb copy is restricted to in-frame clones and leaves out a portion. That table furnishes V, J and clone size, whereas the DNA furnished D and trimming. The sample lists about 220,000 clones; more than 75% were seen once. Losses at the gene ends were 7 bases for V and 2 bases for J; bases not matched to a gene: 9. The CDR3 has 15 residues. Germline CDR1 and CDR2: SEHNR and FQNEAQ (reference sequence). Points on this clone: Its antigen is undetermined.

The TCR originated in a man aged 40-49 years in good health and CMV-seropositive. The sequencing sample was made of PBMCs. This chain connects TRBV7-9 to TRBJ2-3; 7 bases align to TRBD2. CDR3 loop: CASNGGRALTDTQYF. The CDR3 DNA follows: TGTGCCAGCAATGGGGGGAGGGCTCTCACAGATACGCAGTATTTT.